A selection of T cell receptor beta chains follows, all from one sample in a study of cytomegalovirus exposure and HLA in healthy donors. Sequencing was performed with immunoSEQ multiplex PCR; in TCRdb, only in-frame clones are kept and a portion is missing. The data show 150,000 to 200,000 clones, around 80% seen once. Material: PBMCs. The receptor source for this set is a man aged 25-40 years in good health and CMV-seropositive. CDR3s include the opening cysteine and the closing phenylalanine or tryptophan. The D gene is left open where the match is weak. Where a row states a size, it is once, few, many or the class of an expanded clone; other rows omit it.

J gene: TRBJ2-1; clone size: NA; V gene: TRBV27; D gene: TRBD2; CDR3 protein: CASSSTTGLAAYNEQFF; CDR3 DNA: TGTGCCAGCAGTTCTACGACGGGACTAGCGGCTTACAATGAGCAGTTCTTC
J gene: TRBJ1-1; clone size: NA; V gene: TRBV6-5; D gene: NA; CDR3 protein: CASSSTGNTEAFF; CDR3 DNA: TGTGCCAGCAGTTCCACGGGGAACACTGAAGCTTTCTTT
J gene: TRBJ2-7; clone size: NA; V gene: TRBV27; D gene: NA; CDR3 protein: CASSLRGATYEQYF; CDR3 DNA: TGTGCCAGCAGTTTACGCGGAGCTACCTACGAGCAGTACTTC
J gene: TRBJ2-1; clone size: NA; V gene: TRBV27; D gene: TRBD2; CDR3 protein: CASSLSRLAGGYEQFF; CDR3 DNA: TGTGCCAGCAGTTTATCGCGACTAGCGGGAGGGTATGAGCAGTTCTTC
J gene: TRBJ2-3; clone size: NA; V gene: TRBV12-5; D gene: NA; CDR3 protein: CASGLVVEGRGTDTQYF; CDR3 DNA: TGTGCTAGTGGTTTGGTAGTGGAGGGACGGGGCACAGATACGCAGTATTTT
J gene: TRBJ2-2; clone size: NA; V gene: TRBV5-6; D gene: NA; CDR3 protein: CASSLVGGNTGELFF; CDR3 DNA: TGTGCCAGCAGCTTGGTCGGGGGAAACACCGGGGAGCTGTTTTTT
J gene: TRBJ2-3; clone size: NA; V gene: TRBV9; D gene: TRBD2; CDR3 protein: CASSPRVGAGDLVADTQYF; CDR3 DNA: TGTGCCAGCAGCCCCCGGGTTGGGGCGGGGGATTTAGTCGCAGATACGCAGTATTTT
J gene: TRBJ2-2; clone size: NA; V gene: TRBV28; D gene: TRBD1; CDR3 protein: CASDRVATGELFF; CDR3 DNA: TGTGCCAGCGACAGGGTAGCAACCGGGGAGCTGTTTTTT
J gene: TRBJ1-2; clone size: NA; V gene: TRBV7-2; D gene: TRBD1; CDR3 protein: CASSSDRGYNYGYTF; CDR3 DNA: TGTGCCAGCAGCTCGGACAGGGGGTATAACTATGGCTACACCTTC
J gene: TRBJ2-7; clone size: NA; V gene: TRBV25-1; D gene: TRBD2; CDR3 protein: CASSEFGEGYEQYF; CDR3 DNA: TGTGCCAGCAGTGAATTCGGGGAGGGGTACGAGCAGTACTTC
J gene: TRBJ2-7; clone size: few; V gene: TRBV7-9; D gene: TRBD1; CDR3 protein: CASALYGQGKRYEQYF; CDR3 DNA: TGTGCCAGCGCCCTTTACGGACAGGGCAAAAGGTACGAGCAGTACTTC
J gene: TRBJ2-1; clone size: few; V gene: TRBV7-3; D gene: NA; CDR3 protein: CASSSLGTEQFF; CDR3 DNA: TGTGCCAGCAGCTCACTAGGTACTGAGCAGTTCTTC
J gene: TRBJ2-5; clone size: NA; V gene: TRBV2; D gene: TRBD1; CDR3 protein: CARRDRERETQYF; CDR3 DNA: TGTGCCAGAAGGGACAGGGAACGCGAGACCCAGTACTTC
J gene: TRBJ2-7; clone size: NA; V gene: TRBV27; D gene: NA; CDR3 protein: CASSITSTYEQYF; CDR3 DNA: TGTGCCAGCAGTATTACATCGACCTACGAGCAGTACTTC
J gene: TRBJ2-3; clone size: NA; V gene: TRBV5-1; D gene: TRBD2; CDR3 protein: CASTIILAGGTYTQYF; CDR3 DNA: TGCGCCAGCACGATAATCTTAGCGGGGGGCACCTATACGCAGTATTTT
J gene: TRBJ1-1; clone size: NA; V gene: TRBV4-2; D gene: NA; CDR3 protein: CASSPGVSGTEAFF; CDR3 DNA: TGTGCCAGCAGCCCAGGGGTAAGTGGCACTGAAGCTTTCTTT
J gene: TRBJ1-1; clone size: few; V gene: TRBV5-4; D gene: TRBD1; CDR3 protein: CASSKGQGEMNTEAFF; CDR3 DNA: TGTGCCAGCAGCAAGGGACAGGGGGAGATGAACACTGAAGCTTTCTTT
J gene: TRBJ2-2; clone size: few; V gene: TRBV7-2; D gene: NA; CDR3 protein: CASSLVSDTGELFF; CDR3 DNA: TGTGCCAGCAGCTTAGTTAGCGACACCGGGGAGCTGTTTTTT
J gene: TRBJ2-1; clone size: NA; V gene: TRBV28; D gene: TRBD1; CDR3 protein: CASSLSAGQVWGNEQFF; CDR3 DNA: TGTGCCAGCAGTTTATCGGCAGGACAGGTCTGGGGTAATGAGCAGTTCTTC
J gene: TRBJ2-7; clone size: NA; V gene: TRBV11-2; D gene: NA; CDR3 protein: CASSQRPVKEGAYEQYF; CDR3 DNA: TGTGCCAGCAGCCAAAGACCGGTAAAGGAGGGAGCCTACGAGCAGTACTTC
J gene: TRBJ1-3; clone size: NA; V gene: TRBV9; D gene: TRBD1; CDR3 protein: CASSSNRGDSGNTIYF; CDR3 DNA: TGTGCCAGCAGCTCAAACAGGGGGGACTCTGGAAACACCATATATTTT
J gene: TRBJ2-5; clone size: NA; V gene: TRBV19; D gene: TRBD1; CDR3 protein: CASSIGGTRDRETQYF; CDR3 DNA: TGTGCCAGTAGTATAGGGGGGACCCGGGACAGAGAGACCCAGTACTTC
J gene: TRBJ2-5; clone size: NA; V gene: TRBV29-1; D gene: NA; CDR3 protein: CSVQGPKTQYF; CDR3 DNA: TGCAGCGTACAGGGTCCGAAGACCCAGTACTTC
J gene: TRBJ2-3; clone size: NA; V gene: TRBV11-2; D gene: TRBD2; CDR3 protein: CASSLGLAGAPGGDTQYF; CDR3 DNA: TGTGCCAGCAGCTTAGGACTAGCGGGAGCCCCCGGAGGAGATACGCAGTATTTT
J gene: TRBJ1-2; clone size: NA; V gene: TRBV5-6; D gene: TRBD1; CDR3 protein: CASSLTGGMPYTF; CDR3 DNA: TGTGCCAGCAGCCTGACAGGGGGGATGCCCTACACCTTC
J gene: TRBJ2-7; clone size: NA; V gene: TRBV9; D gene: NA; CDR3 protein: CASSPGGYEQYF; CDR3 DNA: TGTGCCAGCAGCCCCGGGGGCTACGAGCAGTACTTC
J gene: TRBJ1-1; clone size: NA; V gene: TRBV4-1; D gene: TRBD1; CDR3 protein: CASSQVLDRGVNTEAFF; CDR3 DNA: TGCGCCAGCAGCCAAGTTCTGGACAGGGGGGTGAACACTGAAGCTTTCTTT
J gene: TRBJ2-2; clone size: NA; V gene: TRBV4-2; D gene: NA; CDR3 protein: CASSPSEELFF; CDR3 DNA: TGTGCCAGCAGCCCCAGTGAGGAGCTGTTTTTT
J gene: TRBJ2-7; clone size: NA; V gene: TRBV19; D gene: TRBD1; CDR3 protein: CASSLRQGIDYEQYF; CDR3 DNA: TGTGCCAGTAGTCTTCGACAGGGGATTGATTACGAGCAGTACTTC
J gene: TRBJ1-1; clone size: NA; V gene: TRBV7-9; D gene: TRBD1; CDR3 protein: CASSGDRERVNTEAFF; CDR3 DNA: TGTGCCAGCAGCGGGGACAGGGAGCGAGTGAACACTGAAGCTTTCTTT
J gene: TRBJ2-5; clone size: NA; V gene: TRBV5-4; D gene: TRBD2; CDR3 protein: CASSLGGTSGVETQYF; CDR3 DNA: TGTGCCAGCAGCTTGGGGGGGACTAGCGGGGTGGAGACCCAGTACTTC
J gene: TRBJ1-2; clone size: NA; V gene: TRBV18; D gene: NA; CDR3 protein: CASSPPVREYGYTF; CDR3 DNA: TGTGCCAGCTCACCACCAGTTCGAGAATATGGCTACACCTTC
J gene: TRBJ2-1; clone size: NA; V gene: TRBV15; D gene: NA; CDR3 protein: CATSRDGSSDSYNEQFF; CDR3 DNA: TGTGCCACCAGCAGAGATGGGTCTAGCGACTCCTACAATGAGCAGTTCTTC
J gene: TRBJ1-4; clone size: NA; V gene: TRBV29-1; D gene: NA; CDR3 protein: CSVSWGGGTNEKLFF; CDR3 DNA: TGCAGCGTTTCCTGGGGAGGGGGAACTAATGAAAAACTGTTTTTT
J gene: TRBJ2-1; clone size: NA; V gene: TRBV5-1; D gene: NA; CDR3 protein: CASAPRGIYNEQFF; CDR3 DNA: TGCGCCAGCGCACCCCGGGGGATATACAATGAGCAGTTCTTC
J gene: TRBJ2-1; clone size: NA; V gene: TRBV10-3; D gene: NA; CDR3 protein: CAISGQSSYNEQFF; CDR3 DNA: TGTGCCATCAGTGGACAGAGCTCCTACAATGAGCAGTTCTTC
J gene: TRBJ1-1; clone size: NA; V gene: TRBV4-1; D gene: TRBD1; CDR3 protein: CASIPTISGGYEAFF; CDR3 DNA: TGCGCCAGCATCCCAACTATTTCAGGGGGCTATGAAGCTTTCTTT
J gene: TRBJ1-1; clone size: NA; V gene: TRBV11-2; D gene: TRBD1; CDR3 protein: CASNRGLGTEAFF; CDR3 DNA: TGTGCCAGCAACAGGGGCCTGGGCACTGAAGCTTTCTTT
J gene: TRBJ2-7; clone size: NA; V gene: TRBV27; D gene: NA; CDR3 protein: CASSLSGASYEQYF; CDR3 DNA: TGTGCCAGCAGTTTATCAGGGGCTAGCTACGAGCAGTACTTC
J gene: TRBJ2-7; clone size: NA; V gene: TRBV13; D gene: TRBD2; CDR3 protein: CASSPGGAGEQYF; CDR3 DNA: TGTGCCAGCAGCCCCGGGGGGGCTGGTGAGCAGTACTTC
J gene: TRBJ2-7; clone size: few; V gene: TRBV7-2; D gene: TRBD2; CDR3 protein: CASSTGGGRAYEQYF; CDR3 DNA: TGTGCCAGCAGCACCGGGGGGGGCCGAGCCTACGAGCAGTACTTC
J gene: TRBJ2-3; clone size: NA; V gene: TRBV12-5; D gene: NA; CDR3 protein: CASGSGVNLDTQYF; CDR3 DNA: TGTGCTAGTGGTTCGGGGGTGAACTTGGATACGCAGTATTTT
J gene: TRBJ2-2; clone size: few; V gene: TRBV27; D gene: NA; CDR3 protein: CASSLLRNTGELFF; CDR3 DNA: TGTGCCAGCAGTCTGCTGAGGAACACCGGGGAGCTGTTTTTT
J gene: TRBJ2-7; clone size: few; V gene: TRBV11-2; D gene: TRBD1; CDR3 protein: CASSLRQGASYEQYF; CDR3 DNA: TGTGCCAGCAGTCTAAGACAGGGGGCCTCCTACGAGCAGTACTTC
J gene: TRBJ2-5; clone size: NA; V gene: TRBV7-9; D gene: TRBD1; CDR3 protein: CSSSRGQGWETQYF; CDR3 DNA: TGTTCCAGCAGCCGGGGACAGGGGTGGGAGACCCAGTACTTC
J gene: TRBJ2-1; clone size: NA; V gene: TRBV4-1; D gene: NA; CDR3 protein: CASSQSRDTWEVQFF; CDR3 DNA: TGCGCCAGCAGCCAATCTCGTGACACGTGGGAGGTACAGTTCTTC
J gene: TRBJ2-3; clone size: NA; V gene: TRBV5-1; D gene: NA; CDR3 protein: CASSLQPRQGGTDTQYF; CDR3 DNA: TGCGCCAGCAGCTTACAACCGCGACAGGGAGGAACAGATACGCAGTATTTT